These 28 T cell receptor beta chains were sequenced from one sample in a study of blood T cell repertoires in COVID-19 (dated by TCRdb to 2018 to 2021). The protocol used for the library was the immunoSEQ multiplex PCR assay. TCRdb stores this immuneACCESS table with in-frame sequences only. Part of the clones is absent; in the studies checked, under half of the shortfall reflects unresolved V genes, and no reason is known for the rest. In all, the sample holds roughly 100,000 clones, and around four fifths of those were seen once. The ten largest clones represent 9.5% to 10% of the sample. The material sequenced was peripheral blood. The receptors shown here come from a middle-aged man with active or convalescent COVID-19.

The rearrangement links TRBV15 to TRBJ1-4; 10 bases are a match to TRBD1. The CDR3 is made up of 15 amino acids. Germline CDR1 LNHNV, CDR2 YYDKDF (reference sequence). The V segment lost 3 bases and the J segment 8 bases; nucleotides outside the gene matches: 6. CDR3 region: CATSRSGQGLEKLFF. CDR3 nucleotide sequence: TGTGCCACCAGCAGGTCGGGACAGGGGCTAGAAAAACTGTTTTTT.

This clone was observed once. CDR3 nucleotides: TGTGCCAGCAGCTTAGCCCCGGGATCTCAAGAGACCCAGTACTTC. Its translation is CASSLAPGSQETQYF. V usage is TRBV11-2 and J usage is TRBJ2-5, with D perhaps TRBD2 (5 bases). Germline CDR1 and CDR2: SGHAT and FQNNGV. The germline V and J ends were trimmed by 1 base and 2 bases, with 11 bases remaining between them. The CDR3 loop spans 15 amino acids.

This clone is a singleton in its sample. This chain links TRBV9 with TRBJ1-3; 8 bases are a match to TRBD1. Looked up from germline, CDR1 is SGDLS and CDR2 is YYNGEE. The CDR3 runs to 17 residues. The junction had 5 bases not matched to a gene; V was cut back by 0 bases and J by 0 bases. CDR3 loop: CASSVAPGTGSGNTIYF. CDR3 sequence (DNA): TGTGCCAGCAGCGTAGCTCCAGGGACAGGCTCTGGAAACACCATATATTTT.

The chain has TRBV7-2 and TRBJ2-1; D is possibly TRBD2 (6 bases). The CDR3 sequence is 16 residues long. From germline, CDR1 is SGHTA and CDR2 FQGNSA. V was shortened by 5 bases and J by 0 bases, with 14 bases between the two germline ends. CDR3 sequence reads: CASSPRELSSYNEQFF. The CDR3, as DNA: TGTGCCAGCAGCCCCCGGGAGTTGAGCTCCTACAATGAGCAGTTCTTC.

The chain is built from TRBV3-1 (or the pseudogene TRBV3-2) and TRBJ2-7; the D gene is possibly TRBD1 (5 bases). Germline V gene lookup returns CDR1 LGHDT and CDR2 YNNKEL (reference sequence). This CDR3 is 13 amino acids long. V shed 3 bases and J shed 6 bases, with 12 bases lying between them. This CDR3 reads CASSQGRSSEQYF. The DNA for the CDR3 is TGTGCCAGCAGCCAGGGGCGCTCGTCCGAGCAGTACTTC.

The chain is built from TRBV5-4 and TRBJ2-2; 8 positions agree with TRBD2. The J segment lost 1 base and the V segment lost 4 bases, leaving 3 bases of the junction unmatched. Germline V gene lookup returns CDR1 SGHNT and CDR2 YYREEE (reference sequence). This CDR3 is built from 15 residues. CDR3 nucleotide sequence: TGTGCCAGCAGCGCGAGCGGGGGGAACACCGGGGAGCTGTTTTTT. The encoded protein is CASSASGGNTGELFF.

CDR3: CASRQARETQYF. The CDR3 DNA follows: TGCGCCAGCCGGCAGGCCAGGGAGACCCAGTACTTC. The V gene is TRBV10-1, the J gene TRBJ2-5; D is unresolved. V lost 8 bases and J lost 5, with 12 bases in between. CDR1 and CDR2 (germline): WNHNN, SYGVQD (reference sequence). CDR3 length: 12 residues.

The chain recombines TRBV5-1 with TRBJ1-2, with D unresolved. The CDR3 is 13 amino acids. With 0 bases removed from V and 8 bases from J, the gap between germline ends came to 11 bases. CDR1 and CDR2 from the germline V gene are SGHRS and YFSETQ. The CDR3 DNA follows: TGCGCCAGCAGCTTGGATCTGTTGGGCGGCTACACCTTC. It yields the protein CASSLDLLGGYTF.

This clone appeared once. This chain uses TRBV5-5 with TRBJ1-2; 9 positions agree with TRBD1. Germline V CDR1 and CDR2: SGHKS, YYEKEE (reference sequence). The CDR3 sequence is 15 residues long. V trimming: 0 bases; J trimming: 4 bases; junction bases outside the gene matches: 4. The CDR3 protein is CASSLAGQGLYGYTF. The CDR3 nucleotides read TGTGCCAGCAGCTTGGCGGGACAGGGTCTCTATGGCTACACCTTC.

This sequence joins TRBV6-6 and TRBJ2-7; 8 bases align to TRBD2. The CDR3 contains 14 residues. The germline CDR1 and CDR2 sequences are MNHNY and SVGAGI (reference sequence). Trimming cost V 3 bases and J 2 bases; bases outside gene matches: 3. CDR3 DNA sequence: TGTGCCAGCAGTTATACCGGGGGGGCCTACGAGCAGTACTTC. This gives the protein CASSYTGGAYEQYF.

This rearrangement joins TRBV19 to TRBJ2-7; possibly TRBD1 for D (5 bases). V was shortened by 5 bases and J by 8 bases, with 19 bases between the two germline ends. Looked up from germline, CDR1 is LNHDA and CDR2 is SQIVND (reference sequence). The CDR3 runs 14 residues. Written as DNA, the CDR3 is TGTGCCAGTAGTCCCCGGACACCCCCTTGGCAGCAGTACTTC. Residues: CASSPRTPPWQQYF.

This chain joins TRBV10-2 and TRBJ1-2; 8 bases map to TRBD1. Germline V gene sequence: CDR1 WSHSY, CDR2 SAAADI. The V gene end was trimmed by 4 bases and the J gene end by 4 bases; junction bases not matched to a gene: 8. The CDR3 consists of 15 residues. In DNA, the CDR3 is TGCGCCAGCAGTGTGATCGGACAGGGTTTCTATGGCTACACCTTC. Translating gives CASSVIGQGFYGYTF.

The rearrangement links TRBV24-1 to TRBJ2-5, with 9 bases fitting TRBD1. The CDR3 spans 18 residues. The J segment lost 1 base and the V segment lost 4 bases, leaving 12 bases of the junction unmatched. Germline-derived CDR1 and CDR2 are KGHDR and SFDVKD. CDR3 sequence reads: CATSDSRRDRVGQETQYF. As DNA, the CDR3 is TGTGCCACCAGTGACTCCCGCCGGGACAGGGTAGGCCAAGAGACCCAGTACTTC.

The chain employs TRBV11-2 and TRBJ1-3; D remains unclear. This CDR3 has 13 amino acids. V lost 8 bases, J lost 4 bases, and 12 bases lay in between. The germline gives CDR1 SGHAT, CDR2 FQNNGV. CDR3 loop: CASGHSSGNTIYF. The CDR3 DNA is TGTGCCAGCGGCCATTCCTCGGGAAACACCATATATTTT.

This chain joins TRBV29-1 and TRBJ2-1; D remains unclear. Germline V gene sequence: CDR1 SQVTM, CDR2 ANQGSEA. The CDR3 runs to 12 residues. V lost 7 bases and J 3 bases, leaving 10 bases between the germline ends. DNA for the CDR3: TGCAGCGAGCGTGCCCTCTACAATGAGCAGTTCTTC. As protein: CSERALYNEQFF.

This clone was counted once. V is TRBV18 and J is TRBJ2-5; D gene uncertain. V lost 6 bases and J 1 base, leaving 15 bases between the germline ends. Germline loops: CDR1 KGHSH, CDR2 LQKENI. This CDR3 comprises 15 residues. The CDR3: CASSGRQIGQETQYF. In DNA form, the CDR3 reads TGTGCCAGCTCCGGCAGACAAATCGGCCAAGAGACCCAGTACTTC.

The rearrangement uses TRBV7-9 and TRBJ2-4, with a tentative D call TRBD1 (6 bases). Trimming removed 0 bases from V and 3 bases from J, with 12 bases in between. CDR1 is SEHNR, CDR2 FQNEAQ, per germline (reference sequence). The CDR3 extends over 16 amino acids. In nucleotides, the CDR3 is TGTGCCAGCAGCTTAGCTAGTTACAGGGTCAAAAACATTCAGTACTTC. Amino acid sequence: CASSLASYRVKNIQYF.

In this sample, this clone turned up once. This chain links TRBV6-2 or TRBV6-3 with TRBJ1-4; D might be TRBD1 (6 bases). Germline CDR1 and CDR2: MNHEY and SVGEGT. Trimming removed 4 bases at V and 0 bases at J, with 9 bases between. The CDR3 length is 15 residues. The CDR3 reads CASSSGESTNEKLFF. For the CDR3, the DNA is TGTGCCAGCAGTTCAGGGGAATCAACTAATGAAAAACTGTTTTTT.

This clone was seen only once. This chain uses TRBV11-2 with TRBJ1-1; D gene ambiguous. The CDR3 consists of 15 residues. Germline loops: CDR1 SGHAT, CDR2 FQNNGV. Trimming pared 1 base from V and 1 base from J, leaving 10 bases between. CDR3 in amino acids: CASSLGQAENTEAFF. In DNA, the CDR3 is TGTGCCAGCAGCTTAGGGCAGGCCGAGAACACTGAAGCTTTCTTT.

This clone appeared many times. The CDR3 DNA follows: TGCGCCAGCAGCCAAGGGTCGACAGGGGAGGTGGAGACCCAGTACTTC. Translation gives CASSQGSTGEVETQYF. This chain links TRBV4-1 with TRBJ2-5, with 8 positions matching TRBD1. Germline-derived CDR1 and CDR2 are MGHRA and YSYEKL. The CDR3 sequence is 16 residues long. J gave up 5 bases and V 1 base, and 9 bases lay outside the gene matches.

The chain carries TRBV6-5 and TRBJ1-1; D remains unclear. V lost 7 bases, J lost 7 bases, and 16 bases lay in between. The germline V gene has CDR1 MNHEY and CDR2 SVGAGI. The CDR3 is made up of 13 amino acids. Here the CDR3 reads CASILSDSLEAFF. Written as DNA, the CDR3 is TGTGCCAGCATTCTCTCGGACTCACTTGAAGCTTTCTTT.

The J gene is TRBJ2-3, the V gene TRBV19; TRBD2 matches at 9 bases. Germline CDR1 LNHDA, CDR2 SQIVND (reference sequence). With 3 bases clipped from V and 1 base from J, the junction kept 5 bases outside the gene matches. The CDR3 is 16 amino acids. In DNA, the CDR3 is TGTGCCAGTAGTATCGGCCCTAGCGGGGGCACAGATACGCAGTATTTT. Amino acid sequence: CASSIGPSGGTDTQYF.

This sequence joins TRBV27 and TRBJ1-5; D gene unclear. Germline V CDR1 and CDR2: MNHEY, SMNVEV (reference sequence). The CDR3 is made up of 13 amino acids. V lost 8 bases to trimming and J lost 2 bases, with 10 bases between them. CDR3 nucleotide sequence: TGTGCCAGCTCCGCGGGTGGCAATCAGCCCCAGCATTTT. Encoded protein: CASSAGGNQPQHF.

V and J are TRBV3-1 (or the pseudogene TRBV3-2) and TRBJ2-3; D gene ambiguous. The CDR3 totals 14 residues. The germline V gene encodes CDR1 LGHDT and CDR2 YNNKEL (reference sequence). Trimming shortened V by 1 base and J by 8 bases, and 13 bases separated the two germline ends. The CDR3 DNA is TGTGCCAGCAGCCAAGCTACGCTAGAGCCTACGCAGTATTTT. Its translation is CASSQATLEPTQYF.

The rearrangement uses TRBV5-1 and TRBJ1-4; tentative D call: TRBD1 (6 bases). V was shortened by 5 bases and J by 3 bases, with 14 bases between the two germline ends. Germline assignment: CDR1 SGHRS and CDR2 YFSETQ. CDR3 length: 15 amino acids. The CDR3 region is CASSSGRTANEKLFF. DNA of the CDR3: TGCGCCAGCAGTTCGGGCAGGACAGCTAATGAAAAACTGTTTTTT.

This chain joins TRBV10-3 and TRBJ2-7; D might be TRBD1 (5 bases). This CDR3 is 12 amino acids long. V was clipped by 7 bases and J by 6 bases, with 13 bases between them. The germline V gene encodes CDR1 ENHRY and CDR2 SYGVKD. The CDR3 reads CAITQGWGEQYF. CDR3 nucleotide sequence: TGTGCCATCACCCAGGGCTGGGGCGAGCAGTACTTC.

The chain uses TRBV11-2 and TRBJ1-1; tentative D call: TRBD1 (6 bases). The CDR3 sequence is 16 residues long. V lost 1 base, J lost 0 bases, and 12 bases lay in between. Per the germline V gene, CDR1 is SGHAT and CDR2 is FQNNGV. For the CDR3, the DNA is TGTGCCAGCAGCTTAGGGGCTTGGGGGCTGAACACTGAAGCTTTCTTT. Encoded protein: CASSLGAWGLNTEAFF. The variable domain in full, with the rest retrieved from reference TRBV11-2 and TRBJ1-1, is EAGVAQSPRYKIIEKRQSVAFWCNPISGHATLYWYQQILGQGPKLLIQFQNNGVVDDSQLPKDRFSAERLKGVDSTLKIQPAKLEDSAVYLCASSLGAWGLNTEAFFGQGTRLTVV.

This chain connects TRBV3-1 (or the pseudogene TRBV3-2) to TRBJ1-1, with D maybe TRBD1 (6 bases). The CDR3 is 13 amino acids. From germline, CDR1 is LGHDT and CDR2 YNNKEL (reference sequence). Trimming took 5 bases from V and 4 from J, leaving 11 bases between them. CDR3 bases: TGTGCCAGCAGCAAAAGAGGGGGCACTGAAGCTTTCTTT. It encodes CASSKRGGTEAFF.